The entry that follows covers one TCR beta chain sequence. Its antigen is undetermined. The CDR3 is made up of 13 amino acids. V gave up 1 base and J gave up 10 bases, with 16 bases separating them. Per the germline V gene, CDR1 is DFQATT and CDR2 is SNEGSKA (reference sequence). These data come from a study of T cells in Graves' hyperthyroidism and ophthalmopathy. Study-level findings and limits: Separation of ophthalmopathy from stable hyperthyroidism was achieved by a 13 V-J model. Most clonotypes that expanded in the thyroid above 0.001 also showed up in blood.

It was RNA transcripts that yielded the amplified TCR beta CDR3 regions. In the first-round RT-PCR of the TCR CDR3, the HTBI primer set was used. TCRdb reprocessed the multiplex PCR reads via MiXCR and lists one record per CDR3 protein. Among a few hundred thousand distinct CDR3 sequences, about 45% were seen once, and the ten largest hold about 8%. Among the patients, aged 18 to 65, hyperthyroidism was newly diagnosed and had lasted under 2 months. Clinicians diagnosed patients from clinical symptoms, serum thyroxine and TRAb, thyroid ultrasound and orbital computed tomography. The sequencing input was peripheral blood or thyroid tissue (not recorded which). The rearrangement joins TRBV20-1 to TRBJ1-1; D is unresolved. The TCR comes from a woman between 18 and 30 years old with Graves' hyperthyroidism. The CDR3 coding sequence is TGCAGTGCTAGAGGGTTTGGTGCAGCGGGAGCTTTCTTT. This sequence encodes CSARGFGAAGAFF.